This T cell receptor (beta chain) was identified during a study of identical twins. General study results and limits: Alpha sequences that were out-of-frame and twin-shared showed an excess of low generation probability. Whereas memory repertoires showed no such difference, abundant cord blood beta clonotypes carried fewer insertions. Interpretation of the results relied on cross-sectional statistical analysis and not on following the same donors. Twins' excess sharing was less marked for out-of-frame beta sequences.

This clonotype was found many times. Its antigen is undetermined. This CDR3 contains 15 residues. From germline, CDR1 is SGHRS and CDR2 YFSETQ. The junction had 5 bases not matched to a gene; V was cut back by 5 bases and J by 4 bases. Via MiXCR, TCRdb re-called the 5' RACE reads, giving one row per CDR3 protein. The sample carries a few hundred thousand distinct CDR3 sequences, roughly 9% recorded once. Sequencing input: naive T cells sorted from blood. This clonotype originated in a woman in her forties or fifties in good health. The chain joins TRBV5-1 to TRBJ1-5, with TRBD1 matching over 11 bases. CDR3 coding DNA: TGCGCCAGCAGAGCCGGGACAGGGGGGAATCAGCCCCAGCATTTT. Translation: CASRAGTGGNQPQHF.